Listed here are 20 T cell receptor beta chains from one sample, sequenced in a study of T cells expressing NK-cell markers. TCRdb re-called the 5' RACE reads and catalogs CDR3 proteins one per entry, DNA excluded. The sample shows some 460,000 distinct CDR3 sequences, and over 1.1% sits with its ten largest clones. The sample was blood T cells: a sorted CD56 or NKG2C T cell subset, CD4+ or CD8+ T cells, or bulk PBMC T cells (not recorded which). These receptors originate from a woman in her forties or fifties in good health.

J is TRBJ2-2 and V is TRBV6-1. CDR1 MNHNS and CDR2 SASEGT come from the germline V gene. This CDR3 has 16 amino acids. Here the CDR3 reads CASSERVLAYTGELFF.

The chain has TRBV6-5 and TRBJ1-5; TCRdb reports TRBD1, a call that lacks DNA to check it against. The CDR3 length is 14 residues. Per germline, CDR1 MNHEY and CDR2 SVGAGI. The CDR3 here is CASRLVGGNQPQHF.

The genes are TRBV7-2 and TRBJ1-5. Germline V gene data show CDR1 as SGHTA and CDR2 as FQGNSA. CDR3 length: 16 amino acids. The CDR3 loop reads CASSLVVGSGNQPQHF.

This chain joins TRBV27 and TRBJ1-1. This CDR3 comprises 15 residues. Germline values: CDR1 MNHEY, CDR2 SMNVEV (reference sequence). This CDR3 is CASSLGLTKGTEAFF.

The V call is TRBV2, the J call TRBJ2-5. The CDR3 length is 15 residues. Per the germline V gene, CDR1 is SNHLY and CDR2 is FYNNEI. CDR3 in amino acids: CASRRVLGIRGTQYF.

The gene calls are TRBV13 and TRBJ2-1; without DNA, the TCRdb call of TRBD2 cannot be checked. The CDR3 has 18 amino acids. From germline, CDR1 is PRHDT and CDR2 FYEKMQ (reference sequence). The chain's CDR3 is CASSLQPLTSGLHNEQFF.

The rearrangement links TRBV7-6 to TRBJ2-2; TCRdb designates TRBD1, a call that cannot be tested without DNA. The CDR3 covers 15 residues. Germline V gene data show CDR1 as SGHVS and CDR2 as FNYEAQ. CDR3 sequence: CASSASGPNTGELFF. Variable domain in full (rest from reference TRBV7-6 and TRBJ2-2): GAGVSQSPRYKVTKRGQDVALRCDPISGHVSLYWYRQALGQGPEFLTYFNYEAQQDKSGLPNDRFSAERPEGSISTLTIQRTEQRDSAMYRCASSASGPNTGELFFGEGSRLTVL.

The rearrangement links TRBV12-3 or TRBV12-4 to TRBJ2-2; the D call of TRBD2 rests on TCRdb alone, since no DNA is present to check it. The CDR3 is 15 amino acids. The CDR3: CASLPGALNTGELFF.

This chain uses TRBV12-3 or TRBV12-4 with TRBJ2-1; TCRdb indicates TRBD1, and absent DNA this call remains unverified. The length of the CDR3 is 16 residues. The CDR3 here is CASSLGGGMGWDEQFF.

This rearrangement joins TRBV11-2 to TRBJ2-3. There are 16 residues in the CDR3. CDR1 and CDR2 from the germline V gene are SGHAT and FQNNGV. The CDR3 sequence: CASSLQSQSHTDTQYF.

The V gene is TRBV5-1, the J gene TRBJ2-1; checking the TCRdb D call of TRBD2 is not possible without DNA. CDR1 is SGHRS and CDR2 is YFSETQ in the germline V gene. The CDR3 is 15 residues long. The CDR3 region is CASTGRASSYNEQFF. The entire variable domain, with the rest obtained from reference TRBV5-1 and TRBJ2-1, is as follows: KAGVTQTPRYLIKTRGQQVTLSCSPISGHRSVSWYQQTPGQGLQFLFEYFSETQRNKGNFPGRFSGRQFSNSRSEMNVSTLELGDSALYLCASTGRASSYNEQFFGPGTRLTVL.

The rearrangement uses TRBV12-3 or TRBV12-4 and TRBJ2-3; the TRBD2 assignment by TCRdb is unverifiable without DNA. The CDR3 covers 19 residues. Here the CDR3 reads CASSLMIAGPTTSTDTQYF.

This chain links TRBV7-9 with TRBJ2-4. The CDR3 contains 12 residues. Germline assignment: CDR1 SEHNR and CDR2 FQNEAQ (reference sequence). The CDR3 reads CASSLDGDIQYF.

The J gene is TRBJ2-1, the V gene TRBV7-9; TCRdb reports TRBD1, a call that lacks DNA to check it against. Germline loops: CDR1 SEHNR, CDR2 FQNEAQ (reference sequence). This CDR3 has 18 amino acids. CDR3 sequence reads: CASSLKGGHLGPNNEQFF. Variable domain in full (rest from reference TRBV7-9 and TRBJ2-1): DTGVSQNPRHKITKRGQNVTFRCDPISEHNRLYWYRQTLGQGPEFLTYFQNEAQLEKSRLLSDRFSAERPKGSFSTLEIQRTEQGDSAMYLCASSLKGGHLGPNNEQFFGPGTRLTVL.

This sequence joins TRBV5-1 and TRBJ1-1; absent DNA, TCRdb's TRBD1 call cannot be checked. CDR1 is SGHRS and CDR2 is YFSETQ in the germline V gene. The CDR3 is 15 amino acids. This CDR3 is CASSPSGSVNTEAFF.

This chain connects TRBV12-3 or TRBV12-4 to TRBJ2-1; TCRdb indicates TRBD1, and absent DNA this call remains unverified. The CDR3 has 16 residues. CDR3 loop: CASSPLLGTAYNEQFF.

J is TRBJ2-1 and V is TRBV20-1; TCRdb picks TRBD2, but there is no DNA to check that call. The CDR3 spans 13 residues. Per germline, CDR1 DFQATT and CDR2 SNEGSKA (reference sequence). The CDR3 spells CSATGTSVHEQFF.

The V gene is TRBV7-6, the J gene TRBJ2-3; TCRdb calls TRBD2, which cannot be checked without DNA. The CDR3 length is 15 residues. Germline loops: CDR1 SGHVS, CDR2 FNYEAQ. The CDR3: CASSFATSGSDTQYF.

The chain combines TRBV5-1 with TRBJ2-3. CDR1 and CDR2 from the germline V gene are SGHRS and YFSETQ. This CDR3 contains 14 residues. CDR3 sequence: CASSLSSGTDTQYF.

The rearrangement joins TRBV20-1 to TRBJ2-4. The CDR3 loop spans 15 amino acids. Per germline, CDR1 DFQATT and CDR2 SNEGSKA (reference sequence). The CDR3 protein is CSARDPRIPKNIQYF.